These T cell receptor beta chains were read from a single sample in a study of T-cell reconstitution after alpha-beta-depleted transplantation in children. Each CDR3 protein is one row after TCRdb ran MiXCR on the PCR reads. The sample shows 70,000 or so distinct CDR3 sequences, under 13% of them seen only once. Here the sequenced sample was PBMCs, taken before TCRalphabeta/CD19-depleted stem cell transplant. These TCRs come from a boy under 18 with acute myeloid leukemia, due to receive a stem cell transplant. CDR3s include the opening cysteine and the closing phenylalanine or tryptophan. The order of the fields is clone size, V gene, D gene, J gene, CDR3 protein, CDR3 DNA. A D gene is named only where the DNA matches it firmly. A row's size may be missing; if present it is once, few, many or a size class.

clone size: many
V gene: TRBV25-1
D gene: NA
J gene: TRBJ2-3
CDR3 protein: CASSEGQPITSSTDTQYF
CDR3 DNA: TGTGCCAGCAGTGAGGGACAACCGATCACCTCTAGCACAGATACGCAGTATTTT

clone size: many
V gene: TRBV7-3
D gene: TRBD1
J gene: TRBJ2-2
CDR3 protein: CASRQGANTGELFF
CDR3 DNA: TGTGCCAGTCGGCAGGGGGCGAACACCGGGGAGCTGTTTTTT

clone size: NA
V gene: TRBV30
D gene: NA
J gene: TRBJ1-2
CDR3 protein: CALRGYGYTF
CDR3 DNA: TGTGCTTTGAGAGGCTATGGCTACACCTTC

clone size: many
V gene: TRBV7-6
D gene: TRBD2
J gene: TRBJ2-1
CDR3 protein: CASSPAELAGVIWFF
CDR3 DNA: TGTGCCAGCAGCCCTGCGGAACTAGCGGGGGTTATTTGGTTCTTC

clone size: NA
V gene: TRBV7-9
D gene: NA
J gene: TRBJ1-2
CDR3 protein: CASSFYSNYGYTF
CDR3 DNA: TGTGCCAGCAGCTTTTACAGTAACTATGGCTACACCTTC

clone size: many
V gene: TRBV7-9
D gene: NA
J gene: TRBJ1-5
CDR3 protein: CASSLDEPWQPQHF
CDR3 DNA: TGTGCCAGCAGCTTAGACGAACCCTGGCAGCCCCAGCATTTT

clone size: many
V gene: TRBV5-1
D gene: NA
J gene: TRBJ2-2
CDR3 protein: CASSLDTGELFF
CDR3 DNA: TGCGCCAGCAGCTTGGACACCGGGGAGCTGTTTTTT

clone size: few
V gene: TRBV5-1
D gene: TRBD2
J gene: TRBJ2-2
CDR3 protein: CASSFWTGGSANTGELFF
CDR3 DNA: TGCGCCAGCAGCTTCTGGACGGGGGGGAGCGCGAACACCGGGGAGCTGTTTTTT

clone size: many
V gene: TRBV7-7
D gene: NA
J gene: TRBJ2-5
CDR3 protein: CASSSRRTVSQETQYF
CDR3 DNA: TGTGCTAGCAGCTCCCGCCGGACAGTTTCTCAAGAGACCCAGTACTTC

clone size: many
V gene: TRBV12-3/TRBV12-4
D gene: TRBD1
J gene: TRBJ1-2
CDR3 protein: CASSPGQNYGYTF
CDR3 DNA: TGTGCCAGCAGTCCGGGACAGAACTATGGCTACACCTTC

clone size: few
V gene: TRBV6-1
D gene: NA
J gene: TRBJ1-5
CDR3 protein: CASSPYQRMSNQPQHF
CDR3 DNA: TGTGCCAGCAGTCCGTATCAGCGGATGAGCAATCAGCCCCAGCATTTT

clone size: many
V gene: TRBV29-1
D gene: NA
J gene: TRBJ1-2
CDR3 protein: CSTGTANYGYTF
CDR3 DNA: TGCAGTACCGGGACGGCGAACTATGGCTACACCTTC

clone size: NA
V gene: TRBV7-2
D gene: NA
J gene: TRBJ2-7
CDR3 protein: CASTPSGPLPEQYF
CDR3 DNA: TGTGCCAGCACGCCATCGGGACCGCTTCCCGAGCAGTACTTC

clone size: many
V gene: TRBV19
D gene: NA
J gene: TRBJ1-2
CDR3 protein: CASERDYGYTF
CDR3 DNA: TGTGCCAGTGAAAGGGACTATGGCTACACCTTC

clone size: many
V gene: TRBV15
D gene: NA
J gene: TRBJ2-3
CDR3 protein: CATSRDLIDTQYF
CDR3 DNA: TGTGCCACCAGCAGAGATCTAATAGATACGCAGTATTTT

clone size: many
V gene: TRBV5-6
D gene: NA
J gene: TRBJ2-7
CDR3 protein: CASSLVVGPGYEQYF
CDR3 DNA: TGTGCCAGCAGCTTGGTGGTGGGGCCCGGCTACGAGCAGTACTTC

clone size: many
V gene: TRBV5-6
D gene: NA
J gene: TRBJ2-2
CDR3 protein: CASSLGEAGELFF
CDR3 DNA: TGTGCCAGCAGCTTGGGGGAGGCCGGGGAGCTGTTTTTT

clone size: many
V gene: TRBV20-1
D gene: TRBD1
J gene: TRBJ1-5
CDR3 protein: CSARDRRTGPQHF
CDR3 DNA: TGCAGTGCTAGGGACAGGCGGACGGGGCCCCAGCATTTT

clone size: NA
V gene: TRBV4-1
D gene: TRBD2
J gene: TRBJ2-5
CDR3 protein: CASSQDIRRGAGETQYF
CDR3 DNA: TGCGCCAGCAGCCAAGATATCCGGCGGGGGGCGGGGGAGACCCAGTACTTC

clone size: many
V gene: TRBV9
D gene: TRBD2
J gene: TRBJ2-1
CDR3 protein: CASSAPGTSGSMMSYNEQFF
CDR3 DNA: TGTGCCAGCAGCGCCCCTGGGACTAGCGGGAGTATGATGTCCTACAATGAGCAGTTCTTC

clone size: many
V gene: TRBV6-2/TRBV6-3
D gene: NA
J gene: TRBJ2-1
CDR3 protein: CASTLVRGYNEQFF
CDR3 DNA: TGTGCCAGCACCCTAGTTCGGGGGTACAATGAGCAGTTCTTC

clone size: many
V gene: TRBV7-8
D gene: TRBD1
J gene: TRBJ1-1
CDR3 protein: CASSVRQGQGTEAFF
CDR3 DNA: TGTGCCAGCAGCGTAAGACAGGGGCAAGGGACTGAAGCTTTCTTT

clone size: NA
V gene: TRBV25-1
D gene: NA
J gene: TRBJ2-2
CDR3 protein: CASSDPTQGGTGELFF
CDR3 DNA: TGTGCCAGCAGTGATCCGACTCAAGGAGGGACCGGGGAGCTGTTTTTT

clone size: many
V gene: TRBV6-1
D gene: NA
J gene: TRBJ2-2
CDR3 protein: CASSGLVAVGTGELFF
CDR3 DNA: TGTGCCAGCAGTGGACTAGTGGCAGTGGGAACCGGGGAGCTGTTTTTT

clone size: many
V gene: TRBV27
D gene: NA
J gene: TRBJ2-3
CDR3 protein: CASRSISTDTQYF
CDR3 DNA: TGTGCCAGCAGGTCGATAAGCACAGATACGCAGTATTTT

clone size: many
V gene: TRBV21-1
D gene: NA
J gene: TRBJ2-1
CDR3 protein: CASSPGPETSNNEQFF
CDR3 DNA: TGTGCCAGCAGCCCCGGGCCCGAGACTAGCAATAATGAGCAGTTCTTC

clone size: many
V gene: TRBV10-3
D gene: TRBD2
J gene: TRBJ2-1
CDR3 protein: CAITAGLAGGIEQFF
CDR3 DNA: TGTGCCATCACCGCGGGACTAGCGGGAGGGATTGAGCAGTTCTTC

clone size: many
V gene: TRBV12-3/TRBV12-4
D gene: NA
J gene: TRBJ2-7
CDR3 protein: CASSSQGRVGQYF
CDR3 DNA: TGTGCCAGCAGTTCGCAGGGCCGTGTGGGTCAGTACTTC

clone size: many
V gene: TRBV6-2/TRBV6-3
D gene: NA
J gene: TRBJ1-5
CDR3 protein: CASRPPGENQPQHF
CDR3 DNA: TGTGCCAGCAGACCCCCGGGGGAGAATCAGCCCCAGCATTTT

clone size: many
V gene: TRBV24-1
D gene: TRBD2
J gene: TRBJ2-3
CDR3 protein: CATSDSGLAGDGTDTQYF
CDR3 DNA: TGTGCCACCAGTGATTCGGGACTAGCGGGGGACGGCACAGATACGCAGTATTTT

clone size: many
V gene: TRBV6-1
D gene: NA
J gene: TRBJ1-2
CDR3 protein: CASTPWAGEGYTF
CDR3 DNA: TGTGCCAGCACCCCATGGGCAGGGGAAGGCTACACCTTC

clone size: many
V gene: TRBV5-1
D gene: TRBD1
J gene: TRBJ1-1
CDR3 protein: CASSLITGVNTEAFF
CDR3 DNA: TGCGCCAGCAGCTTGATAACAGGGGTGAACACTGAAGCTTTCTTT

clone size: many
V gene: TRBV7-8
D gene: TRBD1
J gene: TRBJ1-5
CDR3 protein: CASSLRDSKNQPQHF
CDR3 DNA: TGTGCCAGCAGCCTAAGGGACAGCAAAAATCAGCCCCAGCATTTT

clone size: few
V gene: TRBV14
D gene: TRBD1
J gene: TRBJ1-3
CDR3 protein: CASSQGTGSSGNTIYF
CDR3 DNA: TGTGCCAGCAGCCAAGGGACAGGGAGCTCTGGAAACACCATATATTTT

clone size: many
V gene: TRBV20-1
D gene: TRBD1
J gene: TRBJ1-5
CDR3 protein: CSASQGAGNQPQHF
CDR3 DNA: TGCAGTGCTAGCCAGGGGGCTGGCAATCAGCCCCAGCATTTT

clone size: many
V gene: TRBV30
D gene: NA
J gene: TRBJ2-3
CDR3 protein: CAWLPGGGGGPDTQYF
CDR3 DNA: TGTGCCTGGCTTCCCGGAGGGGGAGGGGGGCCAGATACGCAGTATTTT

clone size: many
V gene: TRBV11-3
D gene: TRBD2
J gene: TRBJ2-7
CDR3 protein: CASSLGTSGTYEQYF
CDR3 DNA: TGTGCCAGCAGCTTAGGGACTAGCGGGACTTACGAGCAGTACTTC

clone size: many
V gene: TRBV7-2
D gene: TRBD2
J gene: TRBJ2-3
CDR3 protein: CASSLQGLAILYF
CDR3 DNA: TGTGCCAGCAGCTTGCAAGGACTAGCGATTCTGTATTTT

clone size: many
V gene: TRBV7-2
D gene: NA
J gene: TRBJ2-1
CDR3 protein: CASSLGRGDEQFF
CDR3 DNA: TGTGCCAGCAGCCTGGGTAGGGGGGATGAGCAGTTCTTC

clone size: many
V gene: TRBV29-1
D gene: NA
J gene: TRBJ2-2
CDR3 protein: CSAQSVTGELFF
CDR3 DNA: TGCAGCGCTCAGTCAGTTACCGGGGAGCTGTTTTTT

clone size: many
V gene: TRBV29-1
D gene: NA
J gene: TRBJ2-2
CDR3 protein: CSVVGYLNTGELFF
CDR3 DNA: TGCAGCGTTGTTGGCTACTTGAACACCGGGGAGCTGTTTTTT

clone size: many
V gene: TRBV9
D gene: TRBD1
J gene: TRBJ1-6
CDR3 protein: CASSATQGQNSPLHF
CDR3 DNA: TGTGCCAGCAGCGCGACACAGGGGCAGAATTCACCCCTCCACTTT

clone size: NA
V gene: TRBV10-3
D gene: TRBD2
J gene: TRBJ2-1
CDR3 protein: CAIRPEAGGRVSDEQFF
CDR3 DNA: TGTGCCATCCGCCCAGAAGCGGGGGGGCGGGTGTCGGATGAGCAGTTCTTC

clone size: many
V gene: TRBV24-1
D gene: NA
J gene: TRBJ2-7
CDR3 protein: CATSDSGSSYEQYF
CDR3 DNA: TGTGCCACCAGTGACTCCGGGAGCTCCTACGAGCAGTACTTC

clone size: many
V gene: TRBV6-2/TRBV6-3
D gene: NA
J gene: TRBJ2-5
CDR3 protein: CASSRDPWETQYF
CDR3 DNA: TGTGCCAGCAGCAGGGACCCTTGGGAGACCCAGTACTTC

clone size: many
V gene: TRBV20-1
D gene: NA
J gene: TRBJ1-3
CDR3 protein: CSASGLVGNTIYF
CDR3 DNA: TGCAGTGCTTCGGGACTTGTGGGAAACACCATATATTTT

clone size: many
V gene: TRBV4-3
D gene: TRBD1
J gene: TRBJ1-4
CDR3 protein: CASSQGLVRTGNEKLFF
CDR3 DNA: TGCGCCAGCAGCCAAGGATTAGTCAGGACAGGAAATGAAAAACTGTTTTTT

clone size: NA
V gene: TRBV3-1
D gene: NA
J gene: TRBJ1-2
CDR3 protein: CASSPPQRMNYGYTF
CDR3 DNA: TGTGCCAGCAGCCCCCCCCAGCGGATGAACTATGGCTACACCTTC